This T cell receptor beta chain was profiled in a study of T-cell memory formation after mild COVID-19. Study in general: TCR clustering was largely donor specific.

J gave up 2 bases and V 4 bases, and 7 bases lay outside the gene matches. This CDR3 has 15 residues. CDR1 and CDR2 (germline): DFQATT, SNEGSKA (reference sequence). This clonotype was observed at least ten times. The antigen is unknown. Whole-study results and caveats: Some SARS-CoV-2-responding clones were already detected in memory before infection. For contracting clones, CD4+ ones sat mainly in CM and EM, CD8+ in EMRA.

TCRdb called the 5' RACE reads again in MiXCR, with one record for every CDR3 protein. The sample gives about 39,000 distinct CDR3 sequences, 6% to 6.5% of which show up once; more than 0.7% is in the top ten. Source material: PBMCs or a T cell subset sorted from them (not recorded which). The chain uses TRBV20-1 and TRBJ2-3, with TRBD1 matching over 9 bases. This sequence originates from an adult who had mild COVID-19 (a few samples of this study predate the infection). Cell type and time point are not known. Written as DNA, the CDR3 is TGCAGTGCTAAGGGACAGGGTGGCCCCACAGATACGCAGTATTTT. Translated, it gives CSAKGQGGPTDTQYF.